Here is one TCR beta chain with its context. Its antigen is unidentified. PCR employed 60 Vbeta and 13 Jbeta primers. In the authors' methods: An analysis performed later counted roughly 80 million unique TCR beta chains (roughly 11 million of them shared). Some clones are missing from TCRdb's copy, which holds only in-frame ones; the method was immunoSEQ multiplex PCR. V, J and clone size were drawn from that table, and D and trimming were deduced from the DNA. The sample lists 150,000 to 180,000 clones, under 85% occurring once. From germline, CDR1 is MGHRA and CDR2 YSYEKL. V lost 3 bases and J lost 3, with 14 bases in between. The CDR3 spans 15 residues. This entry is derived from a study of cytomegalovirus exposure and HLA in healthy donors. Across the whole study: The early release's HLA-typed donors yielded about 85 million unique TCRs.

Findings and limits, study-wide: 150 to 200 TCR beta chains were listed as cytomegalovirus-associated. A missense DCLRE1C variant was associated with V- and J-gene trimming of TCR beta chains in a later analysis, and an independent cohort replicated the association.

The chain links TRBV4-1 to TRBJ1-2; D is ambiguous. Sequencing input: PBMCs. The clonotype comes from a man aged 18 to 30 in good health and CMV-seronegative. CDR3 DNA sequence: TGCGCCAGCAGCCATCCCCGCCAGATGGACTATGGCTACACCTTC. Translation gives CASSHPRQMDYGYTF.